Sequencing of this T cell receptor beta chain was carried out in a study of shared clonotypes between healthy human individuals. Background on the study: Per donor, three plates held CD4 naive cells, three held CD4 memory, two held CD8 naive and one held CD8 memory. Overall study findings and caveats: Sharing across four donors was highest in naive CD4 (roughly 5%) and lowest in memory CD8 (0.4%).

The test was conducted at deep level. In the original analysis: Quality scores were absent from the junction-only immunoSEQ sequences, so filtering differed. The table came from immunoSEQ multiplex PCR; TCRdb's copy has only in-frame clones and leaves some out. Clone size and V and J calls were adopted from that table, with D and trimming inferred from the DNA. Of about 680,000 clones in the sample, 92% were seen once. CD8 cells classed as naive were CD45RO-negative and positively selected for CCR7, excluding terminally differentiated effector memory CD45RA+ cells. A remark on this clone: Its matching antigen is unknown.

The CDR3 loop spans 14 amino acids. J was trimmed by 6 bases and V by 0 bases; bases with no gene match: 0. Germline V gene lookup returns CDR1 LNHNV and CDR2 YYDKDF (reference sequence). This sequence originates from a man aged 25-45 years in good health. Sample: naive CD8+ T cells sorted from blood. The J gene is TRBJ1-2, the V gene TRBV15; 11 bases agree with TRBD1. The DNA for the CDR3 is TGTGCCACCAGCAGAGAGGACAGGGGGCATGGCTACACCTTC. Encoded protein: CATSREDRGHGYTF.